The 11 T cell receptor beta chains reported below all come from one sample, sequenced in a study of blood T cells in healthy people across ages. Through a sample-barcoded 5' primer and a J-beta primer mix, a second PCR was run for roughly 7 to 11 cycles. TCRdb passed the 5' RACE reads through MiXCR, listing each CDR3 protein once. Among over 700,000 distinct CDR3 sequences, 25% were seen once, and the ten largest hold 9% to 9.5%. These data were also reused for a study on T cells of mothers and their children.

Sequencing was carried out using blood. These TCRs come from a boy aged 5-17 years in good health.

This clonotype was seen a few times. The rearrangement uses TRBV12-3 or TRBV12-4 and TRBJ2-5; TRBD1 agrees at 7 bases. J lost 5 bases, V lost 8 bases, and 11 bases had no gene match. The length of the CDR3 is 14 residues. As DNA, the CDR3 is TGTGCCAGCGCCGACTTGACAGGGCGCGAGACCCAGTACTTC. It translates to CASADLTGRETQYF.

The chain carries TRBV9 and TRBJ1-2; D gene ambiguous. CDR1 and CDR2 from the germline V gene are SGDLS and YYNGEE. CDR3 length: 13 residues. V lost 2 bases, J lost 3 bases, and 8 bases lay in between. The CDR3 DNA sequence: TGTGCCAGCAGCGTGGACGGGTACTATGGCTACACCTTC. Translation gives CASSVDGYYGYTF.

V is TRBV24-1 and J is TRBJ2-7; D gene ambiguous. V was trimmed by 3 bases and J by 6 bases, leaving 11 bases between them. Germline assignment: CDR1 KGHDR and CDR2 SFDVKD. This CDR3 comprises 13 residues. CDR3 residues: CATSDRWAAEQYF. The CDR3 DNA reads TGTGCCACCAGTGATCGGTGGGCTGCCGAGCAGTACTTC.

The chain joins TRBV12-3 or TRBV12-4 to TRBJ2-7; 8 nucleotides agree with TRBD1. After removal of 5 bases from V and 5 bases from J, the junction contained 8 bases not matched to a gene. There are 14 residues in the CDR3. The CDR3, as DNA: TGTGCCAGCAGTCCGGGGACAGGCCACCACGAGCAGTACTTC. Protein: CASSPGTGHHEQYF.

The V call is TRBV7-3, the J call TRBJ1-1; D is undetermined. CDR1 is SGHTA, CDR2 FQGTGA, per germline. CDR3 length: 14 residues. Trimming cost V 2 bases and J 1 base, with 8 bases left between them. The CDR3 nucleotides are TGTGCCAGCAGCTTAGAGAGCTGGAACACTGAAGCTTTCTTT. It codes for CASSLESWNTEAFF.

This clonotype was counted a few times. The chain has TRBV20-1 and TRBJ2-7; 7 nucleotides line up with TRBD2. The CDR3 has 14 amino acids. V dropped 3 bases and J dropped 6; count of bases not matched to a gene: 11. Germline loops: CDR1 DFQATT, CDR2 SNEGSKA (reference sequence). The CDR3 here is CSASIGGGGIEQYF. In DNA, the CDR3 is TGCAGTGCTAGCATCGGTGGCGGGGGTATCGAGCAGTACTTC.

This clonotype showed up just a few times. This chain connects TRBV5-1 to TRBJ2-5; 8 bases are shared with TRBD2. Trimming cost V 3 bases and J 0 bases; bases outside gene matches: 10. The germline gives CDR1 SGHRS, CDR2 YFSETQ. The CDR3 totals 17 residues. CDR3 coding DNA: TGCGCCAGCAGCTATAATCGGGAGGGACTACACCAAGAGACCCAGTACTTC. It encodes CASSYNREGLHQETQYF.

J is TRBJ2-5 and V is TRBV21-1; TRBD1, the table's D call, lacks a check against the DNA. The DNA end is more similar to TRBJ2-1, so the J call may be wrong. TRBV21-1 is reported as a pseudogene. The CDR3 length is 17 residues. The CDR3 loop reads CASSKVMTGQGYNEQFF. The DNA for the CDR3 is TGTGCCAGCAGCAAAGTAATGACGGGACAGGGATACAATGAGCAGTTCTTC.

This clonotype was observed at least ten times. The chain has TRBV3-1 and TRBJ2-5, with D unclear. This CDR3 is built from 13 residues. V was cut by 1 base and J by 5 bases, with 8 bases left in between. CDR1 LGHDT and CDR2 YNNKEL come from the germline V gene (reference sequence). The CDR3 reads CASSQGGWETQYF. In DNA form, the CDR3 reads TGTGCCAGCAGCCAAGGAGGATGGGAGACCCAGTACTTC.

The chain joins TRBV7-9 to TRBJ2-7, with 10 bases fitting TRBD2. CDR1 and CDR2 (germline): SEHNR, FQNEAQ (reference sequence). This CDR3 contains 18 residues. The V gene end was trimmed by 5 bases and the J gene end by 0 bases; junction bases not matched to a gene: 13. CDR3 sequence: CASSASTSGLENSYEQYF. CDR3 DNA: TGTGCCAGCAGCGCGTCGACTAGCGGGCTTGAAAACTCCTACGAGCAGTACTTC.

CDR3 amino acids: CASSEGHLRFDEQYF. The CDR3 region has the DNA TGTGCCAGCAGTGAAGGACACCTACGCTTCGACGAGCAGTACTTC. The chain carries TRBV6-1 and TRBJ2-5; D unclear. Matching the DNA end better, TRBJ2-7 makes the J call doubtful. Per the germline V gene, CDR1 is MNHNS and CDR2 is SASEGT. CDR3 length equals 15 residues.